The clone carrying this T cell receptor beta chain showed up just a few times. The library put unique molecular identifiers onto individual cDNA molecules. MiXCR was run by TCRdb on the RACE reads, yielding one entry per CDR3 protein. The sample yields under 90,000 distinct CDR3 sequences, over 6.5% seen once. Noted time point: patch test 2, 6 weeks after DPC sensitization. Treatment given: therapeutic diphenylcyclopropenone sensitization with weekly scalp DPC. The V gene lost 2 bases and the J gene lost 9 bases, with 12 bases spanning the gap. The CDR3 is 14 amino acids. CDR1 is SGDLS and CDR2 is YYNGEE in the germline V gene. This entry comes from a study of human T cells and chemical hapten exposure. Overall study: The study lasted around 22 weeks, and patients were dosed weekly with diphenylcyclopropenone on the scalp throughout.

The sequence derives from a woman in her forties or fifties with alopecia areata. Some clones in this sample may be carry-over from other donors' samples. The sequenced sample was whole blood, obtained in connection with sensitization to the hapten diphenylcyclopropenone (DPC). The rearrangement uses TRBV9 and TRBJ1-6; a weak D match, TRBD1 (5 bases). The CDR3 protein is CASSVADGGSPLHF. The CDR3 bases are TGTGCCAGCAGCGTTGCGGACGGGGGTTCACCCCTCCACTTT.